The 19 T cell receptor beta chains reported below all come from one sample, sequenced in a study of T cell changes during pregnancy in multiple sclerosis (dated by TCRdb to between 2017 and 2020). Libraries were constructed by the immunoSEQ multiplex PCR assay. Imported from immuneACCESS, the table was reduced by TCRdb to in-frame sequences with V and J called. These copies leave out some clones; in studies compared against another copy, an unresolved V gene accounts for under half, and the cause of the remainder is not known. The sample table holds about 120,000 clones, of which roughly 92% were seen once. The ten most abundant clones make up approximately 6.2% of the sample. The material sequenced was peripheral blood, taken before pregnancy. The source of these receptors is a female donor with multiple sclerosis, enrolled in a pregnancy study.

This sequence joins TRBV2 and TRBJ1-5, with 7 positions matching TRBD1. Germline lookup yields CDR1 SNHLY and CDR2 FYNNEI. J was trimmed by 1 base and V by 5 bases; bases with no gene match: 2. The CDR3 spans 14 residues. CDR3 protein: CASSLQGSNQPQHF. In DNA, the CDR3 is TGTGCCAGCAGTCTACAGGGGAGCAATCAGCCCCAGCATTTT. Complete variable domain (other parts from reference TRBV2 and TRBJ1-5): EPEVTQTPSHQVTQMGQEVILRCVPISNHLYFYWYRQILGQKVEFLVSFYNNEISEKSEIFDDQFSVERPDGSNFTLKIRSTKLEDSAMYFCASSLQGSNQPQHFGDGTRLSIL.

The CDR3 bases are TGTGCCAGCAGCCCTCACAGGGTCTACGAGCAGTTCTTC. As protein: CASSPHRVYEQFF. The chain is built from TRBV27 and TRBJ2-1, with D perhaps TRBD1 (6 bases). Germline V CDR1 and CDR2: MNHEY, SMNVEV (reference sequence). The length of the CDR3 is 13 residues. The V end lost 6 bases, the J end lost 10 bases, and 16 bases lay between the germline ends.

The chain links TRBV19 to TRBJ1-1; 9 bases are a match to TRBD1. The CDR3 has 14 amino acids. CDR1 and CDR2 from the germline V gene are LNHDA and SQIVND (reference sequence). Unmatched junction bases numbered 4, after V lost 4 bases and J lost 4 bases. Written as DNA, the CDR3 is TGTGCCAGTAGTAAGACAGGGGGAGGCACTGAAGCTTTCTTT. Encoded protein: CASSKTGGGTEAFF.

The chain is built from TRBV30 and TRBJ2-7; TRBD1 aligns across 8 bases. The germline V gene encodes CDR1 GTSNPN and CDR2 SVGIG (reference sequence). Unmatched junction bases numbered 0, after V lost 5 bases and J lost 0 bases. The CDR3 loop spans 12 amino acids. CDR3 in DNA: TGTGCCTGGGGACAGGGCTCCTACGAGCAGTACTTC. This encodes CAWGQGSYEQYF.

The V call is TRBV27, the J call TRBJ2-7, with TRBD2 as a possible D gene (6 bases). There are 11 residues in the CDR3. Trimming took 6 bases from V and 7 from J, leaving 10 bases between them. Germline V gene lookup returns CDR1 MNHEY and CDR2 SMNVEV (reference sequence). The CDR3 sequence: CASRIRGEQYF. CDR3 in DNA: TGTGCCAGCAGAATCCGGGGGGAGCAGTACTTC.

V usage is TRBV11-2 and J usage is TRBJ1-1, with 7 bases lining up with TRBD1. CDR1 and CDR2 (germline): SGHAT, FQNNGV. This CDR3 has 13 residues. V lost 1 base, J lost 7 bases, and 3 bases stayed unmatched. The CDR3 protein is CASSLVQGFEAFF. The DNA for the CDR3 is TGTGCCAGCAGCTTAGTACAGGGGTTTGAAGCTTTCTTT. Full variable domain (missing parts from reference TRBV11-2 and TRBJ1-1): EAGVAQSPRYKIIEKRQSVAFWCNPISGHATLYWYQQILGQGPKLLIQFQNNGVVDDSQLPKDRFSAERLKGVDSTLKIQPAKLEDSAVYLCASSLVQGFEAFFGQGTRLTVV.

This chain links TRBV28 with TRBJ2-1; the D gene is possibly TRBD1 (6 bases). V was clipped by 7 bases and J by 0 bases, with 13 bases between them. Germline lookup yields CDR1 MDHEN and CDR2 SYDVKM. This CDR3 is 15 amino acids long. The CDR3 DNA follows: TGTGCCAGCACCCTGGGACACACCTCCTACAATGAGCAGTTCTTC. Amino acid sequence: CASTLGHTSYNEQFF.

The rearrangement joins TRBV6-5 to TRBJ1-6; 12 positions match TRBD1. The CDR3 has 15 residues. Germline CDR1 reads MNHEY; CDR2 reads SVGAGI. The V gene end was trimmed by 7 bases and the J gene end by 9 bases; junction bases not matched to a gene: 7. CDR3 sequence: CASNPGTGGGSPLHF. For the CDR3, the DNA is TGTGCCAGCAACCCCGGGACAGGGGGCGGTTCACCCCTCCACTTT.

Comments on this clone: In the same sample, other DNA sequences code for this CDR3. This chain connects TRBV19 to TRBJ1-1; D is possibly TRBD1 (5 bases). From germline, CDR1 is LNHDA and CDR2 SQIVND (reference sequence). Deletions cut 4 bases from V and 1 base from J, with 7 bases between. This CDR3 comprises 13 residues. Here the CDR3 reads CASSTTENTEAFF. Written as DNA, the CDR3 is TGTGCCAGTAGTACGACAGAGAACACTGAAGCTTTCTTT.

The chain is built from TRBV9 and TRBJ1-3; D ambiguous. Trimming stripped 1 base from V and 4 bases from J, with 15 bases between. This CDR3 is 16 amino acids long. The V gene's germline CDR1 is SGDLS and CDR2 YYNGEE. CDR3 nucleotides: TGTGCCAGCAGCGTAAGATTCGGTGGTTCCGGAAACACCATATATTTT. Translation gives CASSVRFGGSGNTIYF.

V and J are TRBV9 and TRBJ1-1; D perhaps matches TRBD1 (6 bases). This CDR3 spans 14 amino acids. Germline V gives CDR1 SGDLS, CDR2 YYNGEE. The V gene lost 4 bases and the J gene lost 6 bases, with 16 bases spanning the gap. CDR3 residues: CASSFITGKAEAFF. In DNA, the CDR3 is TGTGCCAGCAGCTTTATCACAGGGAAAGCTGAAGCTTTCTTT.

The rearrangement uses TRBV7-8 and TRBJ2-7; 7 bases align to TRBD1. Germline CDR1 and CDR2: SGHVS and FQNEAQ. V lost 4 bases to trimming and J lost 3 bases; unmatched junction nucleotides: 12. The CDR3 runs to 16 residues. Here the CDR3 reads CASSSNRGASSYEQYF. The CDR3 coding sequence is TGTGCCAGCAGCTCTAACAGGGGAGCGAGCAGCTACGAGCAGTACTTC.

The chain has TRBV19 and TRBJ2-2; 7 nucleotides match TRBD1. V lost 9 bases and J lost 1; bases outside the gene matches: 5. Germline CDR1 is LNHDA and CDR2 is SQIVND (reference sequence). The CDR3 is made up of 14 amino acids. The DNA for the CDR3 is TGTGCCAGCCAGAGGGACAGGAACACCGGGGAGCTGTTTTTT. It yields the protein CASQRDRNTGELFF.

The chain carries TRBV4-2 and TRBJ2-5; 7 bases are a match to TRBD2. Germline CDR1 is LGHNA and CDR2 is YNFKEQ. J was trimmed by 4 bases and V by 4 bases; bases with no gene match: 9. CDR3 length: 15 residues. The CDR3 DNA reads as TGTGCCAGCAGCCCGAGTCCGGGACTATTAGAGACCCAGTACTTC. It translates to CASSPSPGLLETQYF.

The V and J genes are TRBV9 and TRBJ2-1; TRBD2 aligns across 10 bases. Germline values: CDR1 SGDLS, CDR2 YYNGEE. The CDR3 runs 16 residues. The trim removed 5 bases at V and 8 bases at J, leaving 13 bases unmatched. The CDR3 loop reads CASSHSERGGSYEQFF. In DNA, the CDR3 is TGTGCCAGCAGTCATTCAGAGCGGGGGGGCTCGTATGAGCAGTTCTTC.

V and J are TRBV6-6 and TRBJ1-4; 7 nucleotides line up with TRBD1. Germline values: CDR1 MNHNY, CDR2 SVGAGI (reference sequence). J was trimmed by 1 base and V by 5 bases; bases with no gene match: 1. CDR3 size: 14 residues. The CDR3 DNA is TGTGCCAGCAGTGGACAGGAAACTAATGAAAAACTGTTTTTT. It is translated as CASSGQETNEKLFF.

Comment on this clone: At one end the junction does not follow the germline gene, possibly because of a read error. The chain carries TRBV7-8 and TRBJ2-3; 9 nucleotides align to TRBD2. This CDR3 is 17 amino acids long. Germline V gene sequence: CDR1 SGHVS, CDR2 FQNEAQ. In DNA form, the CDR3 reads TGTGCCAGCAGCCTAGCTTCTATAGCGGGGGTGGAGGATACGCAGTATTTT. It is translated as CASSLASIAGVEDTQYF.

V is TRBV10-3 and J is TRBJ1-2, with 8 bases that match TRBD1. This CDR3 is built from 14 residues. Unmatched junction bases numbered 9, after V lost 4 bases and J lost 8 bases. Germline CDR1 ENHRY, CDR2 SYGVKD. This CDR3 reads CAISGQGAKLGYTF. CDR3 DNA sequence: TGTGCCATCAGTGGCCAGGGGGCGAAGCTAGGCTACACCTTC.

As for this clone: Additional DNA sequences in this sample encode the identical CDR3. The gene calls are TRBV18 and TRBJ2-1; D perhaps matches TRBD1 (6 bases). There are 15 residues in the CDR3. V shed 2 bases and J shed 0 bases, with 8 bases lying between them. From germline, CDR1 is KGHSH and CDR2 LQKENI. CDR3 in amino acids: CASSPRGSSYNEQFF. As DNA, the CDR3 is TGTGCCAGCTCACCAAGGGGGAGCTCCTACAATGAGCAGTTCTTC.